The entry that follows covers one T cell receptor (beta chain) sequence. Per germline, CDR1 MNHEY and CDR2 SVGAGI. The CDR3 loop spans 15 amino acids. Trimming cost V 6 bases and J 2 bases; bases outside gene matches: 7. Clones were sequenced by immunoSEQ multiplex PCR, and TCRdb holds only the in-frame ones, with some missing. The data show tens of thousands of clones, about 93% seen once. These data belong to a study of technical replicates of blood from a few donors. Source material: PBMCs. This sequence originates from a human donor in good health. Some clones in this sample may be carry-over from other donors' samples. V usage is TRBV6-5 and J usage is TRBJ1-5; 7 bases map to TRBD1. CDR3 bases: TGTGCCAGCAGGGACAGGACGTTAGGCAATCAGCCCCAGCATTTT. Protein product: CASRDRTLGNQPQHF.